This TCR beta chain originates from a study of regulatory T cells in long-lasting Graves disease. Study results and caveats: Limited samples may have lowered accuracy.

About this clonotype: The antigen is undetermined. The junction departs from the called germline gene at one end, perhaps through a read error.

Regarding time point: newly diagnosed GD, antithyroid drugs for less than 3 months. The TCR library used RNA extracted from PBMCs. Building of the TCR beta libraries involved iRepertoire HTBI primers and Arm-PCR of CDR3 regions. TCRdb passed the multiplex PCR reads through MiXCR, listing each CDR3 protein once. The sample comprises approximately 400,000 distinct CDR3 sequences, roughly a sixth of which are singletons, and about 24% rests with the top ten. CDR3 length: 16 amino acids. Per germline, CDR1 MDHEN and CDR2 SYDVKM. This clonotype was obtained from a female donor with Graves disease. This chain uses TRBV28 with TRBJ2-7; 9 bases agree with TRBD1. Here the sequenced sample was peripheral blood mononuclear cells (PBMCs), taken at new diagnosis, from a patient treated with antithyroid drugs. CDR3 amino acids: CASSPSDLDRGYGQYF. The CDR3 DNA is TGTGCCAGCAGTCCCTCGGATTTGGACAGGGGCTACGGGCAGTACTTC.